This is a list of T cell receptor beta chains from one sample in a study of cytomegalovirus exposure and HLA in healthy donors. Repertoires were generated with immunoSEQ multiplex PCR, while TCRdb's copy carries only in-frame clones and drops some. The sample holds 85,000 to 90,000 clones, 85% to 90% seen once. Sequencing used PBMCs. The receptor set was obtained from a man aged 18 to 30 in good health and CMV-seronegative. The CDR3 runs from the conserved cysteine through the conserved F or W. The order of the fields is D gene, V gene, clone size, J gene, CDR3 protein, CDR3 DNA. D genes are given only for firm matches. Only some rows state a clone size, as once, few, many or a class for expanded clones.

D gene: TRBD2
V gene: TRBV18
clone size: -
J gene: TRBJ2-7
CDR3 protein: CASSPKGTSSYEQYF
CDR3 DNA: TGTGCCAGCTCACCAAAGGGGACTAGCTCCTACGAGCAGTACTTC

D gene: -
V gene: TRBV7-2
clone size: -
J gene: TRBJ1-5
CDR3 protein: CASSLGPGQPQHF
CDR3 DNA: TGTGCCAGCAGCCTTGGCCCGGGTCAGCCCCAGCATTTT

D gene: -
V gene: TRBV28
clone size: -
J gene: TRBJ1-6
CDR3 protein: CASTGRGLSPLHF
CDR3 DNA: TGTGCCAGCACGGGCAGGGGATTATCACCCCTCCACTTT

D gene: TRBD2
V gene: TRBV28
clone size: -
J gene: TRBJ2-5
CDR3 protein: CASSLRLAGGETQYF
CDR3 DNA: TGTGCCAGCAGTTTACGACTAGCGGGAGGTGAGACCCAGTACTTC

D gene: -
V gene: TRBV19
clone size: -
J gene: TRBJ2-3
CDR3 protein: CASRQVGGTSTDTQYF
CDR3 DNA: TGTGCCAGCCGACAAGTCGGTGGGACTAGCACAGATACGCAGTATTTT

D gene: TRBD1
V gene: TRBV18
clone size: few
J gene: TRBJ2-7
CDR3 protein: CASSRQPTGRIFYEQYF
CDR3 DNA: TGTGCCAGCTCCCGACAACCGACAGGGCGCATTTTCTACGAGCAGTACTTC

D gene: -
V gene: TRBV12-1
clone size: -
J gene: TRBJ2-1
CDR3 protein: CASSSERIGTSGRRGYEQFF
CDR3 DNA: TGTGCCAGCAGCTCGGAAAGAATCGGGACTAGCGGGAGGAGGGGTTATGAGCAGTTCTTC

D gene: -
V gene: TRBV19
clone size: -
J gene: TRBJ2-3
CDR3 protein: CASSDRSTDTQYF
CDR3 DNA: TGTGCCAGTAGCGACAGGAGCACAGATACGCAGTATTTT

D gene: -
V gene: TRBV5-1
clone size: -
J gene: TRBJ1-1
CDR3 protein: CASSLEPTGQSRAFF
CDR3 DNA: TGCGCCAGCAGCTTGGAGCCGACAGGTCAGAGTAGAGCTTTCTTT

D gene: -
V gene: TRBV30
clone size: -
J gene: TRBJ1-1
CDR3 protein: CAWSREFFLNTEAFF
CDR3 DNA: TGTGCCTGGAGCAGGGAATTCTTTTTGAACACTGAAGCTTTCTTT

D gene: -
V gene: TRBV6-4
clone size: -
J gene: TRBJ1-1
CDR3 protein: CASIFPGQYTEAFF
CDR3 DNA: TGTGCCAGCATTTTCCCTGGACAGTACACTGAAGCTTTCTTT

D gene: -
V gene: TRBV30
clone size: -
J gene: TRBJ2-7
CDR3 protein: CAWRIDTSTEQYF
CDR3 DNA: TGTGCCTGGAGGATAGATACTAGCACCGAGCAGTACTTC

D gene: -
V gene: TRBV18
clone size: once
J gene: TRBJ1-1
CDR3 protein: CASSQYGRADTEAFF
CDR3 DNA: TGTGCCAGCTCACAGTATGGCAGGGCGGACACTGAAGCTTTCTTT

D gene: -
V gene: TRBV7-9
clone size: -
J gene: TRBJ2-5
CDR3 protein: CASSKGQSQETQYF
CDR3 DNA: TGTGCCAGCAGCAAAGGACAGAGCCAAGAGACCCAGTACTTC

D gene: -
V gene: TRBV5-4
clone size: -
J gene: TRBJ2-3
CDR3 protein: CASSSTDTQYF
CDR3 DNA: TGTGCCAGCTCATCCACAGATACGCAGTATTTT

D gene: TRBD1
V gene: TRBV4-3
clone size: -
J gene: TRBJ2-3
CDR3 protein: CASSRSGGSTDTQYF
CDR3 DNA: TGCGCCAGCAGCCGATCAGGGGGAAGCACAGATACGCAGTATTTT

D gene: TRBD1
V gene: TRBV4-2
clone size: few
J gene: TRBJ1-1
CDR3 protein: CASSHGTDYTEAFF
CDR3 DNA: TGTGCCAGCAGCCATGGGACAGATTACACTGAAGCTTTCTTT

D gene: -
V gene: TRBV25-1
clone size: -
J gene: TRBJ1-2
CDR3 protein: CASTTLPRRSYGYTF
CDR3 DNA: TGTGCCAGCACGACCCTCCCTCGACGGAGCTATGGCTACACCTTC

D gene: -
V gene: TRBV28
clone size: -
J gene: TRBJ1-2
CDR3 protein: CASNKGRGYTF
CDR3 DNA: TGTGCCAGCAATAAGGGGCGAGGCTACACCTTC

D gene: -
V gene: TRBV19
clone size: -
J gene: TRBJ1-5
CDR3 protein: CASSSDSRNQPQHF
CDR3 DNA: TGTGCCAGTAGTTCGGACAGCCGCAATCAGCCCCAGCATTTT

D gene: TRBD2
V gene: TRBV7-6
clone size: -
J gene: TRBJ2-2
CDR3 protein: CASSTLLSGSYTGELFF
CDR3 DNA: TGTGCCAGCAGCACCCTACTAAGCGGGAGTTACACCGGGGAGCTGTTTTTT

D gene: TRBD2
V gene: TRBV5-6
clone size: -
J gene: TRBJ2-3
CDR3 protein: CASSFSTSGRAGTDTQYF
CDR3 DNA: TGTGCCAGCAGCTTCTCGACTAGCGGGAGGGCCGGCACAGATACGCAGTATTTT

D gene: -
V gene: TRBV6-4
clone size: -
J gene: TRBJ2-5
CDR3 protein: CASRYTFQETQYF
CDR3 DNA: TGTGCCAGCCGCTATACCTTCCAAGAGACCCAGTACTTC